A single sample gave rise to the 26 T cell receptor beta chains below, sequenced in a study of cytomegalovirus exposure and HLA in healthy donors. It was with 60 Vbeta and 13 Jbeta primers that the PCR ran. Clones were sequenced by immunoSEQ multiplex PCR, and TCRdb holds only the in-frame ones, with some missing. The table lists about 100,000 clones, around three quarters of them singletons, with under 5% in the top ten. Sample: PBMCs. These receptors were collected from a female donor in good health and CMV-seropositive.

The V call is TRBV10-3, the J call TRBJ1-1; D possibly corresponds to TRBD1 (6 bases). This CDR3 spans 15 amino acids. Trimming took off 3 bases at V and 0 bases at J, with 11 bases between the two ends. The V gene's germline CDR1 is ENHRY and CDR2 SYGVKD. The CDR3 spells CAISDPGHVNTEAFF. The CDR3 region has the DNA TGTGCCATCAGTGATCCGGGACACGTGAACACTGAAGCTTTCTTT.

The chain has TRBV5-6 and TRBJ2-3; weak D call: TRBD2 (6 bases). The V end was cut by 2 bases, the J end by 0 bases, with 16 bases between. Germline values: CDR1 SGHDT, CDR2 YYEEEE. CDR3 size: 17 residues. Here the CDR3 reads CASSLADLRGSTDTQYF. The CDR3, as DNA: TGTGCCAGCAGCTTAGCGGATCTGCGGGGTAGCACAGATACGCAGTATTTT. The full variable domain, its missing parts supplied by reference TRBV5-6 and TRBJ2-3, is DAGVTQSPTHLIKTRGQQVTLRCSPKSGHDTVSWYQQALGQGPQFIFQYYEEEERQRGNFPDRFSGHQFPNYSSELNVNALLLGDSALYLCASSLADLRGSTDTQYFGPGTRLTVL.

The rearrangement uses TRBV7-6 and TRBJ2-1; no reliable D call. This CDR3 is built from 14 residues. Germline V CDR1 and CDR2: SGHVS, FNYEAQ. Trimming left V 2 bases short and J 8 bases short, with 13 bases between. CDR3 amino acids: CASSLQSPSYEQFF. The DNA of the CDR3 is TGTGCCAGCAGCTTACAATCACCCAGTTATGAGCAGTTCTTC.

This rearrangement joins TRBV30 to TRBJ1-5; TRBD1 is a possible D gene (6 bases). Germline V gene sequence: CDR1 GTSNPN, CDR2 SVGIG (reference sequence). Between the trimmed V and J ends, which lost 1 base and 1 base, there was a span of 14 bases. The CDR3 consists of 16 residues. The CDR3 sequence is CAWSDETGRSNQPQHF. CDR3 DNA: TGTGCCTGGAGTGACGAAACAGGGCGAAGCAATCAGCCCCAGCATTTT. Full variable domain (remainder filled in from reference TRBV30 and TRBJ1-5): SQTIHQWPATLVQPVGSPLSLECTVEGTSNPNLYWYRQAAGRGLQLLFYSVGIGQISSEVPQNLSASRPQDRQFILSSKKLLLSDSGFYLCAWSDETGRSNQPQHFGDGTRLSIL.

CDR3 amino acids: CASSFSLAVYEQYF. As DNA, the CDR3 is TGTGCCAGCAGCTTCAGTCTCGCAGTTTACGAGCAGTACTTC. The chain recombines TRBV11-2 with TRBJ2-7, with D uncertain. CDR3 length equals 14 residues. V lost 3 bases and J 4 bases, leaving 13 bases between the germline ends. CDR1 and CDR2 from the germline V gene are SGHAT and FQNNGV.

The table lists this clone with a few counts. The J gene is TRBJ2-3, the V gene TRBV5-6; the match to TRBD2 covers 7 bases. The CDR3 contains 15 residues. Germline loops: CDR1 SGHDT, CDR2 YYEEEE. V was pared by 4 bases and J by 0 bases, with 5 bases of the junction left unmatched. CDR3 in amino acids: CASSPLAASTDTQYF. The CDR3 region has the DNA TGTGCCAGCAGCCCTCTAGCGGCTAGCACAGATACGCAGTATTTT. The complete variable domain, with remaining parts taken from reference TRBV5-6 and TRBJ2-3, reads DAGVTQSPTHLIKTRGQQVTLRCSPKSGHDTVSWYQQALGQGPQFIFQYYEEEERQRGNFPDRFSGHQFPNYSSELNVNALLLGDSALYLCASSPLAASTDTQYFGPGTRLTVL.

In this sample, this clone turned up once. The rearrangement uses TRBV5-4 and TRBJ2-1; 7 bases map to TRBD2. The CDR3 loop spans 14 amino acids. Germline loops: CDR1 SGHNT, CDR2 YYREEE (reference sequence). The V gene end was trimmed by 4 bases and the J gene end by 6 bases; junction bases not matched to a gene: 7. The CDR3 DNA sequence: TGTGCCAGCAGCACGGGGGGACTAACCAATGAGCAGTTCTTC. Translation: CASSTGGLTNEQFF.

The rearrangement links TRBV6-5 to TRBJ2-5; possible D gene TRBD2, 6 bases. The last part of the DNA fits TRBJ2-7 better; the J call may be wrong. Germline V gene lookup returns CDR1 MNHEY and CDR2 SVGAGI. The CDR3 runs 13 residues. Here the CDR3 reads CASSRAGSYEQYF. DNA for the CDR3: TGTGCCAGCAGTCGAGCGGGCTCCTACGAGCAGTACTTC.

The chain links TRBV7-9 to TRBJ2-5; the match to TRBD1 covers 7 bases. This CDR3 spans 14 amino acids. V gave up 1 base and J gave up 4 bases; unmatched junction bases: 3. Looked up from germline, CDR1 is SEHNR and CDR2 is FQNEAQ (reference sequence). CDR3 amino acids: CASSLGAGGETQYF. The CDR3 region has the DNA TGTGCCAGCAGCTTAGGGGCAGGGGGAGAGACCCAGTACTTC.

CDR3 sequence: CASRADLNTEAFF. The CDR3 coding sequence is TGTGCCAGTAGGGCAGATTTGAACACTGAAGCTTTCTTT. V and J are TRBV19 and TRBJ1-1; D is unclear. CDR1 LNHDA and CDR2 SQIVND come from the germline V gene (reference sequence). Trimming stripped 6 bases from V and 0 bases from J, with 8 bases between. CDR3 size: 13 residues.

The CDR3 here is CASSPRIGDYEQYF. The CDR3 nucleotides read TGTGCCAGCTCACCCCGAATAGGGGACTACGAGCAGTACTTC. The chain links TRBV18 to TRBJ2-7, with D perhaps matching TRBD1 (5 bases). This CDR3 has 14 amino acids. CDR1 is KGHSH and CDR2 is LQKENI in the germline V gene. Trimming pared 3 bases from V and 3 bases from J, leaving 12 bases between.

CDR3 region: CASSLAGTSAYEQYF. DNA for the CDR3: TGTGCCAGCAGCTTAGCCGGGACTAGCGCCTACGAGCAGTACTTC. The rearrangement joins TRBV7-2 to TRBJ2-7; TRBD2 agrees at 10 bases. V shed 0 bases and J 2 bases; nucleotides not matched to a gene: 1. Germline loops: CDR1 SGHTA, CDR2 FQGNSA. This CDR3 is 15 amino acids long.

This rearrangement joins TRBV6-5 to TRBJ1-6; perhaps TRBD1 as D (5 bases). The CDR3 contains 14 residues. Germline V gene sequence: CDR1 MNHEY, CDR2 SVGAGI. Trimming took 8 bases from V and 8 from J, leaving 16 bases between them. Here the CDR3 DNA reads TGTGCCAGCTCCCAGACAGCGGGGTATTCACCCCTCCACTTT. This translates into CASSQTAGYSPLHF.

The chain is built from TRBV18 and TRBJ1-2; 7 bases agree with TRBD1. V was pared by 3 bases and J by 4 bases, with 11 bases of the junction left unmatched. The CDR3 contains 16 residues. Germline CDR1 KGHSH, CDR2 LQKENI. This chain's CDR3 is CASSPRQGGGTYGYTF. CDR3 sequence (DNA): TGTGCCAGCTCACCGAGACAGGGAGGAGGGACCTATGGCTACACCTTC.

With respect to this clone: The same CDR3 can be traced to other DNA sequences in this sample. The chain has TRBV7-9 and TRBJ2-6; the D gene is possibly TRBD1 (5 bases). The CDR3 length is 16 residues. V shed 3 bases and J shed 4 bases, with 13 bases lying between them. Germline V gives CDR1 SEHNR, CDR2 FQNEAQ (reference sequence). The CDR3 DNA reads as TGTGCCAGCAGCTTGGCCCAGGGAACCGGGGCCAACGTCCTGACTTTC. Translating gives CASSLAQGTGANVLTF. Together with reference TRBV7-9 and TRBJ2-6, the CDR3 gives the full variable domain: DTGVSQNPRHKITKRGQNVTFRCDPISEHNRLYWYRQTLGQGPEFLTYFQNEAQLEKSRLLSDRFSAERPKGSFSTLEIQRTEQGDSAMYLCASSLAQGTGANVLTFGAGSRLTVL.

V and J are TRBV7-6 and TRBJ1-1; D may be TRBD1 (6 bases). The CDR3 consists of 14 residues. Germline V gene data show CDR1 as SGHVS and CDR2 as FNYEAQ. V lost 1 base, J lost 4 bases, and 10 bases lay in between. CDR3 DNA sequence: TGTGCCAGCAGCTTAGTAGGGGGTAGCACTGAAGCTTTCTTT. This translates into CASSLVGGSTEAFF.

The J gene is TRBJ1-1, the V gene TRBV6-5; 10 bases align to TRBD1. The CDR3 totals 13 residues. Germline V gene sequence: CDR1 MNHEY, CDR2 SVGAGI. The V and J ends lost 6 bases and 3 bases, in that order; junction bases with no gene match: 1. CDR3 sequence (DNA): TGTGCCAGCAGGGGACAGGGGCACACTGAAGCTTTCTTT. This sequence encodes CASRGQGHTEAFF.

The genes are TRBV5-1 and TRBJ2-5; 8 bases agree with TRBD2. V shed 3 bases and J 1 base; nucleotides not matched to a gene: 8. Germline loops: CDR1 SGHRS, CDR2 YFSETQ. This CDR3 is built from 16 residues. DNA of the CDR3: TGCGCCAGCAGCTGGGGGACTAGTTTCCGCCAAGAGACCCAGTACTTC. Its protein product is CASSWGTSFRQETQYF.

The chain uses TRBV19 and TRBJ2-2, with TRBD1 matching 7 bases. The junction had 7 bases not matched to a gene; V was cut back by 8 bases and J by 4 bases. The CDR3 runs 14 residues. The germline CDR1 and CDR2 sequences are LNHDA and SQIVND (reference sequence). CDR3 sequence (DNA): TGTGCCAGTCTTAGACAGGGACGCACCGGGGAGCTGTTTTTT. Amino acid sequence: CASLRQGRTGELFF.

V gene TRBV2 combines with J gene TRBJ2-4; TRBD1 matches 8 bases. This CDR3 contains 13 residues. V was pared by 6 bases and J by 12 bases, with 10 bases of the junction left unmatched. Germline V gives CDR1 SNHLY, CDR2 FYNNEI. CDR3 bases: TGTGCCAGCAGCCTGGACAGGGCGGACAGTCAGTACTTC. Translation: CASSLDRADSQYF. The full variable domain, with the rest looked up from reference TRBV2 and TRBJ2-4, is EPEVTQTPSHQVTQMGQEVILRCVPISNHLYFYWYRQILGQKVEFLVSFYNNEISEKSEIFDDQFSVERPDGSNFTLKIRSTKLEDSAMYFCASSLDRADSQYFGAGTRLSVL.

This rearrangement joins TRBV11-2 to TRBJ2-1; 7 bases match TRBD2. Germline lookup yields CDR1 SGHAT and CDR2 FQNNGV. CDR3 length: 15 amino acids. J was trimmed by 4 bases and V by 5 bases; bases with no gene match: 8. The CDR3 DNA reads TGTGCCAGCAGCCCTATTGCTAGCGGATACAATGAGCAGTTCTTC. It encodes CASSPIASGYNEQFF.

The table lists this clone with a few counts. V and J are TRBV6-1 and TRBJ1-2; 7 bases map to TRBD1. The CDR3 spans 14 residues. The V segment lost 5 bases and the J segment 4 bases; nucleotides outside the gene matches: 7. Per germline, CDR1 MNHNS and CDR2 SASEGT. The chain's CDR3 is CASSSQQGIYGYTF. Here the CDR3 DNA reads TGTGCCAGCAGTTCACAACAGGGGATCTATGGCTACACCTTC.

This chain links TRBV27 with TRBJ2-1, with D possibly matching TRBD2 (6 bases). The V end lost 6 bases, the J end lost 5 bases, and 17 bases lay between the germline ends. CDR1 is MNHEY, CDR2 SMNVEV, per germline (reference sequence). CDR3 length: 15 residues. CDR3 loop: CASRSQRAQHNEQFF. The CDR3 DNA reads as TGTGCCAGCAGGTCCCAGCGGGCCCAGCACAATGAGCAGTTCTTC.

This chain uses TRBV5-1 with TRBJ2-5; the D gene is possibly TRBD1 (6 bases). Germline assignment: CDR1 SGHRS and CDR2 YFSETQ. The CDR3 runs 15 residues. Deletions cut 4 bases from V and 1 base from J, with 14 bases between. The CDR3 sequence: CASSPGDTFQETQYF. CDR3 in DNA: TGCGCCAGCAGCCCAGGGGACACCTTCCAAGAGACCCAGTACTTC.

The V and J genes are TRBV9 and TRBJ2-5, with 9 bases that match TRBD1. This CDR3 spans 16 amino acids. J was trimmed by 6 bases and V by 0 bases; bases with no gene match: 9. The germline V gene encodes CDR1 SGDLS and CDR2 YYNGEE. Here the CDR3 DNA reads TGTGCCAGCAGCGTAGGAGATCGACAGGGGGGCAAGACCCAGTACTTC. It translates to CASSVGDRQGGKTQYF.

The chain couples TRBV27 to TRBJ1-6; D is unclear. The CDR3 consists of 16 residues. Germline CDR1 MNHEY, CDR2 SMNVEV (reference sequence). V was clipped by 6 bases and J by 2 bases, with 14 bases between them. For the CDR3, the DNA is TGTGCCAGCAGCCCTCATCAGATACCCTATAATTCACCCCTCCACTTT. Translated: CASSPHQIPYNSPLHF.